The T cell receptor (beta chain) under discussion was sequenced for a study of T-cell memory formation after mild COVID-19. Study-wide points: The study found balanced CD4/CD8 in clones contracting day 15 to 85 and a CD4+ lean in later expanders.

This clonotype was counted between two and nine times. Its cognate antigen is unknown. The CDR3 covers 13 residues. V lost 5 bases, J lost 0 bases, and 8 bases lay in between. CDR1 and CDR2 from the germline V gene are SGHRS and YFSETQ. One entry per CDR3 protein results from TCRdb running MiXCR on the 5' RACE reads. The sample includes about 180,000 distinct CDR3 sequences, approximately 16% of them seen just once. The chain has TRBV5-1 and TRBJ1-1; D is perhaps TRBD1 (5 bases). The clonotype was recovered from an adult woman who had mild COVID-19 (a few samples of this study predate the infection). Cell type and time point are not known. Sequenced input: PBMCs or a T cell subset sorted from them (not recorded which). The CDR3 loop is CASSQDMNTEAFF. The CDR3 DNA reads TGCGCCAGCAGTCAGGACATGAACACTGAAGCTTTCTTT. Based on the CDR3 plus reference TRBV5-1 and TRBJ1-1, the full variable domain is KAGVTQTPRYLIKTRGQQVTLSCSPISGHRSVSWYQQTPGQGLQFLFEYFSETQRNKGNFPGRFSGRQFSNSRSEMNVSTLELGDSALYLCASSQDMNTEAFFGQGTRLTVV.